This TCR beta chain comes out of a study of T cells in Graves' hyperthyroidism and ophthalmopathy. Trimming took 1 base from V and 3 from J; bases not matched to a gene: 9. Germline V gene data show CDR1 as MGHRA and CDR2 as YSYEKL. This CDR3 has 16 residues. Regions amplified from RNA transcripts were the TCR beta CDR3 regions. HTBI primers were the set used in a first-round RT-PCR of the TCR CDR3. TCRdb re-derived calls from the multiplex PCR reads in MiXCR, one entry per CDR3 protein. The sample includes around 400,000 distinct CDR3 sequences, approximately 14% of them seen just once. Source material: blood. This TCR derives from an older woman with Graves' ophthalmopathy. The chain links TRBV4-1 to TRBJ2-7, with 7 nucleotides matching TRBD2. For the CDR3, the DNA is TGCGCCAGCAGCCAAGTGGGGGGGGACCTTCTCTACGAGCAGTACTTC. Amino acid sequence: CASSQVGGDLLYEQYF.